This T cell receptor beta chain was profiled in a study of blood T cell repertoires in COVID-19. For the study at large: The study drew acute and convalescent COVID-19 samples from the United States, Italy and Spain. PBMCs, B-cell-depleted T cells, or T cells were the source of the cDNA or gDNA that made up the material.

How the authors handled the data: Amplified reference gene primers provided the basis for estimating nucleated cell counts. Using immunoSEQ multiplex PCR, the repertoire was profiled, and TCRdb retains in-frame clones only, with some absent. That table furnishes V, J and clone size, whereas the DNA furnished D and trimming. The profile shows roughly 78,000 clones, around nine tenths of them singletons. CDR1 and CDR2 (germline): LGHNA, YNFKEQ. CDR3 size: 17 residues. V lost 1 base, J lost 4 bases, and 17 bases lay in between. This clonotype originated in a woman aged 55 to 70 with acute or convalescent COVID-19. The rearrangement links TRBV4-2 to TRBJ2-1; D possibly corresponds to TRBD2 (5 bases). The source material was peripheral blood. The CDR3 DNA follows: TGTGCCAGCAGCCAAGCGTTCGGACCCCGGGGTTACAATGAGCAGTTCTTC. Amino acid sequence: CASSQAFGPRGYNEQFF.